In its sample, the clone carrying this TCR beta chain was seen many times. What it recognizes is unknown. The sample is drawn from a study of T cells in Graves' hyperthyroidism and ophthalmopathy. The TCR beta CDR3 regions underwent amplification using RNA transcripts as the source. With the HTBI primer set, the TCR CDR3 went through a first round of RT-PCR. MiXCR, run by TCRdb on the multiplex PCR reads, gives a single entry per CDR3 protein. The sample lists roughly 380,000 distinct CDR3 sequences, 15% to 20% occurring once. Broader study findings: Ophthalmopathy got predicted by the model a median approximately six months before its onset.

There are 11 residues in the CDR3. V gave up 2 bases and J gave up 7 bases, with 9 bases separating them. CDR1 DFQATT and CDR2 SNEGSKA come from the germline V gene (reference sequence). The study excluded patients with uncontrolled infection, other autoimmune disease, pregnancy or lactation. The V gene is TRBV20-1, the J gene TRBJ2-7; no definite D call. Source material: blood. The TCR comes from a young woman with Graves' hyperthyroidism. CDR3 sequence reads: CSARITREQYF. As DNA, the CDR3 is TGCAGTGCTAGAATAACGCGGGAGCAGTACTTC.